The entry below describes one TCR beta chain. Its antigen is not known. Trimming pared 5 bases from V and 5 bases from J, leaving 22 bases between. The CDR3 is 17 residues long. Germline assignment: CDR1 LNHDA and CDR2 SQIVND (reference sequence). These data come from a study of shared clonotypes between healthy human individuals. Study summary: The cohort had a couple of women and three men, ages 18 to 49. Regarding the study as a whole: The study found lower generation probabilities in non-shared clonotypes than in those shared by all four donors. The authors sampled blood alone, and tissue repertoires likely differ. Limited genetic and exposure-history diversity came from having few donors.

Selected positively for CCR7 and CD45RO-negative, naive CD8 cells excluded terminally differentiated effector memory CD45RA+ cells. TCRdb keeps only in-frame clones here, not all; method: immunoSEQ multiplex PCR. In the table there are 550,000 to 650,000 clones, around 96% of which are singletons. This rearrangement joins TRBV19 to TRBJ1-5; D is perhaps TRBD1 (6 bases). This clonotype was sampled from a woman in her 30s in good health. Sequenced sample: naive CD8+ T cells sorted from blood. The CDR3 region has the DNA TGTGCCAGTAGTTATTTCCAGGGGTCAGTCGGTTATCAGCCCCAGCATTTT. Translation: CASSYFQGSVGYQPQHF.